The entry below gives a single T cell receptor beta chain sequence along with its context. This clonotype has at least ten counts. Its recognized antigen is unknown. No much larger clonotype is one base removed from it; base qualities were not supplied. TCR cDNA was synthesized by 5'RACE template switching, which introduced a universal primer site and unique molecular identifiers. cDNA synthesis was primed from both the TCR alpha and TCR beta constant segments. Two PCR steps were used to amplify libraries, with sample barcodes and sequencing adapters being added in the second step. Sequencing of the libraries was done on either Illumina HiSeq 2500 (2x100 bp) or NovaSeq (2x150 bp). Under the source paper's analysis protocol: Demultiplexing of reads and collapsing into UMI consensus sequences were performed with MIGEC, and V(D)J alignment was carried out with MiXCR. Vaccine-responding clonotypes were defined with edgeR using replicate PBMC samples, requiring FDR below 0.01 and a log2 fold change above 5 up to day 15. Each bulk clonotype received a CD4 or CD8 identity based on whether the sequenced CD4 or CD8 repertoire contained that clonotype at higher abundance. TCRdb trimmed the raw reads at Q25, called clones with MiXCR and kept productive beta chains. Each CDR3 protein gets just one entry, which takes the most common genes and DNA from the rows behind it. Clone size and V and J calls follow TCRdb, not the original study. This sample holds some 110,000 distinct CDR3 sequences; 7% to 8.5% were observed only once. Of the sample, over 25% is held by the ten largest clones.

The treatment or condition label, as the study defines it: live attenuated yellow fever vaccine strain. A standard Ficoll-Paque protocol was used to isolate PBMCs from peripheral blood. CD4 and CD8 T-cell fractions were isolated with Dynabeads CD4 and CD8 positive selection kits. TriZol was used to extract RNA from bulk PBMCs, CD4 and CD8 fractions, and dextramer-positive and dextramer-negative fractions. Cut back by 3 bases and 4 bases, the V and J ends lie 11 bases apart. CDR1 and CDR2 are drawn from the germline V gene: SGDLS, YYNGEE. Measured from the cysteine to the phenylalanine, the CDR3 is 14 residues long. Only CDR3 DNA is held: 42 bases, read in frame from base 1. This sample was included in a study of T cells after yellow fever vaccination (dated by TCRdb to 2018 to 2020). Study-wide context: The SMART-Seq v4 Ultra Low Input RNA kit was used to prepare libraries from fractions with low cell numbers. To track T-cell clones before and after primary and booster YFV17D yellow fever vaccination, bulk TCR alpha and beta repertoires were sequenced longitudinally. The cohort comprised two healthy male donors, one aged 18 to 30 and one aged 30 to 39 years. Blood samples were taken at several timepoints before and after primary and secondary immunization, and bulk PBMC replicates and cell subsets were isolated. The paper as a whole reports these results and caveats: A small share of clonotypes occurred in both CD4 and CD8 compartments, likely arising from convergent recombination. The study included only a couple of donors, which limits how far the findings can be generalized. Most clones expanded after primary vaccination were re-detected after the booster (around 96% of CD4 and 80% to 90% of CD8), suggesting broad memory maintenance. Compared with the primary T-cell response, the secondary T-cell response was weaker but faster, peaking on day 5 rather than day 15. Computational filtering was needed because FACS-sorted repertoires could contain abundant contaminating clonotypes from the bulk population.

This receptor was obtained from a man aged 30-40 years who received the YFV17D yellow fever vaccine. The rearrangement joined TRBV9 to TRBJ1-5; a confident D gene designation cannot be given. Sequenced here: CD8+ T cells sorted from PBMCs, sampled 45 days after the yellow fever booster vaccination. The nucleotide sequence is given as TGTGCCAGCAGCGAGGGCATGGGGAATCAGCCCCAGCATTTT. Its protein reads: CASSEGMGNQPQHF.